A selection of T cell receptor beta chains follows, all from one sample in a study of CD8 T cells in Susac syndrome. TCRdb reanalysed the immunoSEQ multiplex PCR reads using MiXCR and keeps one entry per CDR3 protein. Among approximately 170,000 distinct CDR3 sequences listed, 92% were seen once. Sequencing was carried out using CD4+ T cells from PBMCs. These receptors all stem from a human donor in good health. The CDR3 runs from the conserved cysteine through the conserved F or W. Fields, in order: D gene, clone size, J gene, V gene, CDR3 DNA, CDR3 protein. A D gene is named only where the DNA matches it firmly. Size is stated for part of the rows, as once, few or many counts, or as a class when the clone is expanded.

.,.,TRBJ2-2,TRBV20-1,TGCAGTGCTCCTCGTAAGGGGTGGGCCGGGGAGCTGTTTTTT,CSAPRKGWAGELFF
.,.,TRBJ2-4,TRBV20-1,TGCAGTGCTAGGGGGAGGGCCAAAAACATTCAGTACTTC,CSARGRAKNIQYF
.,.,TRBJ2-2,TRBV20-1,TGCAGTGCTAGGGGGGAACTTTCGAACACCGGGGAGCTGTTTTTT,CSARGELSNTGELFF
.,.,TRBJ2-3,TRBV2,TGTGCCAGCAGTGCAACCTTACGGGGTACGCAGTATTTT,CASSATLRGTQYF
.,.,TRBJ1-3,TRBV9,TGTGCCAGCAGCGTAAGTGGACACTTCTCTGGAAACACCATATATTTT,CASSVSGHFSGNTIYF
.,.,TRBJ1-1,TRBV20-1,TGCAGTGCTAGAAATCCATCGGTTATCACTGAAGCTTTCTTT,CSARNPSVITEAFF
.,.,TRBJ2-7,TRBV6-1,TGTGCCAGCAGACAATCGGACCCCTACGAGCAGTACTTC,CASRQSDPYEQYF
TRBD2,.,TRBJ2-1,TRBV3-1,TGTGCCAGCAGCCAAGTCCGGGGGGGCTCCTACAATGAGCAGTTCTTC,CASSQVRGGSYNEQFF
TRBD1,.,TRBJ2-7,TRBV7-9,TGTGCCAGCAGCCGCACCGGGACAGCCTCCTACGAGCAGTACTTC,CASSRTGTASYEQYF
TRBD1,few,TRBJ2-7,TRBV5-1,TGCGCCAGCAGCCAGGGACAGCCGCCCCACGAGCAGTACTTC,CASSQGQPPHEQYF
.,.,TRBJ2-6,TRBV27,TGTGCCAGCAGTTTAAATGGGGCCAACGTCCTGACTTTC,CASSLNGANVLTF
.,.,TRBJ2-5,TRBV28,TGTGCCAGCAGTCAGACAGAGACCCAGTACTTC,CASSQTETQYF
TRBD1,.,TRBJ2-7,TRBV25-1,TGTGCCAGCAGTGGCTGGACAGGGGGTGGGAACGAGCAGTACTTC,CASSGWTGGGNEQYF
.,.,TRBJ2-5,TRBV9,TGTGCCAGCACCAGACTAGGGGGCCTCCAAGAGACCCAGTACTTC,CASTRLGGLQETQYF
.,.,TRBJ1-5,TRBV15,TGTGCCACCAGCAGACCGAATCAGCCCCAGCATTTT,CATSRPNQPQHF
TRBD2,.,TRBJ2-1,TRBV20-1,TGCAGTGCCCCAGGGACTACCCACTCCTACAATGAGCAGTTCTTC,CSAPGTTHSYNEQFF
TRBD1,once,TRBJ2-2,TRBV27,TGTGCCAGCAGTTTACAGGGGGTGAGCACCGGGGAGCTGTTTTTT,CASSLQGVSTGELFF
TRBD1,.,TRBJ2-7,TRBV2,TGTGCCAGCAGTGCGGGTAAAGGGACAGGGCTCTCCTACGAGCAGTACTTC,CASSAGKGTGLSYEQYF
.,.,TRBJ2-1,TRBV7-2,TGTGCCAGCAGCCCTCGTCAGTCCTACAATGAGCAGTTCTTC,CASSPRQSYNEQFF
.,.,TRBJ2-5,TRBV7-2,TGTGCCAGCACTCCGGGAGTGACCCAGTACTTC,CASTPGVTQYF
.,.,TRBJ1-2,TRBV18,TGTGCCAGCTCACCATCCGGACAGCGCTATGGCTACACCTTC,CASSPSGQRYGYTF
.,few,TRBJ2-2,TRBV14,TGTGCCAGCAGCCAGTCACGCACCGGGGAGCTGTTTTTT,CASSQSRTGELFF
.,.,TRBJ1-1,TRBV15,TGTGCCACCAGCGAACGGAACACTGAAGCTTTCTTT,CATSERNTEAFF
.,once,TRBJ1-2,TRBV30,TGTGCCTGGAGTTCTACGAGGGATTATGGCTACACCTTC,CAWSSTRDYGYTF
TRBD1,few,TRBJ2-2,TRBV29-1,TGCAGCTATAGAATTGGGACAGGGGCCACCGGGGAGCTGTTTTTT,CSYRIGTGATGELFF
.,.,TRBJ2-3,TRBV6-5,TGTGCCAGCAGTTACTCCAGGCGCACAGATACGCAGTATTTT,CASSYSRRTDTQYF
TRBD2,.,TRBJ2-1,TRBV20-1,TGCAGTGCTAGTTCGCCTAGCGGGGATTCCTACAATGAGCAGTTCTTC,CSASSPSGDSYNEQFF
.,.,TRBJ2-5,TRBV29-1,TGCAGCGTTCCCTCGGCGGCGCAAGAGACCCAGTACTTC,CSVPSAAQETQYF
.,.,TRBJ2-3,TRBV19,TGTGCCAGTAGTATACCCCAAGATACGCAGTATTTT,CASSIPQDTQYF
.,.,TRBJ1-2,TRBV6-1,TGTGCCAGCAGTCCCCCCAAGGGAGTGTCGGACTATGGCTACACCTTC,CASSPPKGVSDYGYTF
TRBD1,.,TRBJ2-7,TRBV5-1,TGCGCCAGCAGCCATGAGAGGGGGCGGGAGCAGTACTTC,CASSHERGREQYF
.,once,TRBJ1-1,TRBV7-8,TGTGCCAGCAGCCTGGACAGCCGAAACACTGAAGCTTTCTTT,CASSLDSRNTEAFF
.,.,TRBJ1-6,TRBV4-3,TGCGCCAGCAGCCAAGATGGGAGGGATTCACCCCTCCACTTT,CASSQDGRDSPLHF
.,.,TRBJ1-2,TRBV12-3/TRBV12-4,TGTGCCAGCAGCCCCTTCGGGGCCTATGGCTACACCTTC,CASSPFGAYGYTF
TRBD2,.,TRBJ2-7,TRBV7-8,TGTGCCAGCAGCTTTGGACTAGCGGAGCTCTACGAGCAGTACTTC,CASSFGLAELYEQYF
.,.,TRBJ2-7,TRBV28,TGTGCCAGCAGTCAGGGGGGACCTACCTACGAGCAGTACTTC,CASSQGGPTYEQYF
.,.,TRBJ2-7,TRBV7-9,TGTGCCAGCAGCTGGGACCTCGTCCCCTACGAGCAGTACTTC,CASSWDLVPYEQYF
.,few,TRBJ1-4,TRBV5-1,TGCGCCAGCAGCTTTTATCGGGGATCTAATGAAAAACTGTTTTTT,CASSFYRGSNEKLFF
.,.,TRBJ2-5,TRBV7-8,TGTGCCAGCAGCTTAGGAACAGGAGAGACCCAGTACTTC,CASSLGTGETQYF
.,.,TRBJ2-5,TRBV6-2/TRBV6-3,TGTGCCAGCAGTTCCCCTGCAGCCCAAGAGACCCAGTACTTC,CASSSPAAQETQYF
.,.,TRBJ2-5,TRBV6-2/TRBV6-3,TGTGCCAGCAGATCCCCGACTGGGCCGGGGACCCAGTACTTC,CASRSPTGPGTQYF
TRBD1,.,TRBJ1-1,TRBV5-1,TGCGCCAGCAGCTTGGGACAGGGTAAGAACACTGAAGCTTTCTTT,CASSLGQGKNTEAFF
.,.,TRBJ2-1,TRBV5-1,TGCGCCAGCAGCCCCGTAGTGGGGAATGAGCAGTTCTTC,CASSPVVGNEQFF
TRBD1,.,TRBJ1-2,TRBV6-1,TGTGCCAGCAGGAGACCCGGGACAGGGGTGGCTAGGTATGGCTACACCTTC,CASRRPGTGVARYGYTF
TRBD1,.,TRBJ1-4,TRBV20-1,TGCAGTGCACGGACAGGGAGAGTAACTAATGAAAAACTGTTTTTT,CSARTGRVTNEKLFF
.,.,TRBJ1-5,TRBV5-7,TGTGCCAGCAGCTTCGGCGACCAAAGGAATTTT,CASSFGDQRNF
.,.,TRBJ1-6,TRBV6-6,TGTGCCAGCAGTCGCCCCAAGGGGGGCTCACCCCTCCACTTT,CASSRPKGGSPLHF
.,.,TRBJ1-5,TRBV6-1,TGTGCCAGCAGATGGGAGCCTAATCAGCCCCAGCATTTT,CASRWEPNQPQHF
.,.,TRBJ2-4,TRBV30,TGTGCCTGGGGTAACGGGCCCGCTAGAACGAACATTCAGTACTTC,CAWGNGPARTNIQYF
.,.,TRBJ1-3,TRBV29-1,TGCAGCGTTGAAGCCGTCAGGGGAGAGAACACCATATATTTT,CSVEAVRGENTIYF
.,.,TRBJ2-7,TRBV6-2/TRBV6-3,TGTGCCAGCAGTTACGGATCAACACTAACAGGGCGGGAACAGTACTTC,CASSYGSTLTGREQYF
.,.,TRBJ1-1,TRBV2,TGTGCCAGCAGCACGTCGGTCGCTGAAGCTTTCTTT,CASSTSVAEAFF
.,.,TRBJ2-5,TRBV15,TGTGCCACCAGCAGATCGGCCGTTACGGAGACCCAGTACTTC,CATSRSAVTETQYF
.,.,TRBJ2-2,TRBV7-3,TGTGCCAGCAGTATACTCGGCGGCAGAATGTCCGGGGAGCTGTTTTTT,CASSILGGRMSGELFF
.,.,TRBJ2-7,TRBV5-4,TGTGCCAGCAGCTTGTGGACAGTCAACGAGCAGTACTTC,CASSLWTVNEQYF